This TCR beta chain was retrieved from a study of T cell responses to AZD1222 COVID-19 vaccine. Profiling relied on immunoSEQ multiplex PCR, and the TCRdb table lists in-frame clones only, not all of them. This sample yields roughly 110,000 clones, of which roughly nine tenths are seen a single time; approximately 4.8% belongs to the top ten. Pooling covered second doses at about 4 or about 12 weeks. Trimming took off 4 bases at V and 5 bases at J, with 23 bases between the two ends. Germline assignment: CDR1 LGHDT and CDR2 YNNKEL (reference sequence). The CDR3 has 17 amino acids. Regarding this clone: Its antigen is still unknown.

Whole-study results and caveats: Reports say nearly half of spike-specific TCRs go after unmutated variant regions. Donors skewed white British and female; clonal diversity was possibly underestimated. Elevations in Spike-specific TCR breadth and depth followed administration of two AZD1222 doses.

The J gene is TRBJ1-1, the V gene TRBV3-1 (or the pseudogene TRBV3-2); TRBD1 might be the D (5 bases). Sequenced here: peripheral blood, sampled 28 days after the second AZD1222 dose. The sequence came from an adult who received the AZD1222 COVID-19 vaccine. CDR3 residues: CASSPEAERGWGTEAFF. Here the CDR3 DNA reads TGTGCCAGCAGCCCTGAGGCCGAGAGGGGCTGGGGTACTGAAGCTTTCTTT.